What follows describes a single T cell receptor (beta chain). The clone's antigen remains unknown. The cohort comprised 670 or so healthy bone marrow donors. All cohort members were sampled while nominally healthy, although unrecorded immune exposures were likely present. The donor tested CMV seronegative, placing the donor among the 350 to 400 seronegative members of the cohort. Every donor gave a peripheral blood sample, and the peripheral blood mononuclear cells from that sample were used for TCR beta sequencing. Genomic DNA was extracted from the blood cell samples with the Qiagen DNeasy Blood Extraction Kit. This sample stems from a study of cytomegalovirus exposure and HLA in healthy donors (dated by TCRdb to 2016 to 2017). Broadly, across the study: In an earlier analysis of 550 to 750 of the donors, 250 to 350 Gb of sequence data and roughly 100 million unique TCR beta sequences from about 180 million T cells were reported. Both class I and class II loci were covered by HLA typing, at four-digit resolution. To decide whether each TCR beta V gene segment behaved as functional or pseudogenic, an earlier analysis of some 570 of the donors relied on high-throughput TCR beta sequencing. The later analysis used no new phenotypic data to find candidate immune exposures, relying instead on TCR beta sequences and their occurrence across donors. The genetic ancestry cluster associated with self-reported Caucasian donors included approximately 85% of the 398 genotyped donors. A later genetic analysis took genome-wide SNP genotypes for 398 of the 666 donors and used that subset as a discovery cohort. In addition to the first cohort of around 670 subjects, a separate validation cohort of about 120 different subjects was used. The study aimed to test whether cataloging public T cell receptors could reveal signatures of past pathogen exposure. Donor age, sex, ethnicity and CMV serostatus were compiled alongside the repertoire data. To study patterns of TCR occurrence, a later analysis re-analyzed previously published TCR beta repertoires from 500 to 850 donors and added high-resolution HLA genotyping. Among some 400 genotyped donors of the cohort, an average of around 240,000 unique TCR beta nucleotide sequences were sequenced per donor, around 20% of them non-productive. To predict cytomegalovirus infection status, the study combined high-throughput TCR immunosequencing, statistical association of individual TCRs with disease status, and machine learning. Every discovery cohort repertoire had been produced on one sequencing platform. Four or five DR-DQ haplotypes were treated as single units for association and clustering because of strong linkage in the cohort. An early release that covered more than 550 HLA-typed donors contained about 300 gigabases of sequencing data and around 85 million unique TCR sequences. The study profiled the T cell repertoires of 550 to 700 subjects by immunosequencing and related them to cytomegalovirus serostatus. The number of donors typed differed by locus, with roughly 629-640 for A, B, C, DRB1 and DQB1, about 500 for DQA1, nearly 610 for DPA1, and 400 to 490 for DPB1.

Study-level results and caveats: A further reported finding was that TCR beta sequences accurately predicted the HLA-A and HLA-B alleles for most subjects in the first cohort. An earlier analysis of around 540 of the donors showed that most TCR beta V segments appeared in productive rearrangements either about 87% or about 30% of the time, which broadly matched IMGT annotations. Strong co-occurrence of HLA alleles, especially DR and DQ, made assigning TCR associations to individual alleles difficult. The cohort was sequenced for TCR beta chains only, and without alpha or paired-chain data the features that could be detected were limited. According to the authors, the approach could potentially be generalized to other disease states and immunological phenotypes. According to a later analysis, parvovirus B19, influenza, CMV and Epstein-Barr virus appeared linked to several top co-occurrence clusters. In a later genetic analysis, a missense DCLRE1C variant was associated with V-gene and J-gene trimming of TCR beta chains, and the association was replicated in an independent cohort. The study listed approximately 150 TCR beta chains as associated with cytomegalovirus. In a later analysis, HLA-associated TCR beta chains were found to be more clonally expanded and to have lower generation probabilities than equally common non-associated chains. Most TCR sequences were observed very rarely across donors, whereas some public TCRs were present in many individuals. A later analysis associated roughly 17,000 TCR beta sequences with specific HLA alleles at a false discovery rate of 0.05. In a later analysis, most CMV-associated TCR beta chains were found to appear HLA-restricted, with HLA associations seemingly driven largely by CMV exposure. Approximately 18 rarely observed V segments, including chromosome 9 orphons, were excluded from the earlier analysis of just under 600 of the donors because counts were too low. The classifier was reported to diagnose cytomegalovirus status with high specificity and sensitivity in both the original and validation cohorts. Linkage disequilibrium might explain the correlated functional status among segregating V segments, but an unknown experimental factor could not be ruled out. Presence/absence analyses assumed roughly uniform sequencing depth across donors, an assumption that may not hold. Immune exposure information for the cohort was limited to CMV serostatus. Some IMGT-functional V segments, including TRBV6-2 and TRBV6-3, could not be distinguished by the 87-base-pair reads and were therefore excluded. In a later genetic analysis, fewer N-insertions in productive TCRs were reported among donors in an Asian-associated ancestry cluster than the roughly 700-donor mean. A cluster of highly shared sequence variants was judged likely to be a technical artifact of the sequencing pipeline. In vitro tests confirmed that a few of the cytomegalovirus-associated TCR beta chains recognize cytomegalovirus antigens. In a later analysis, the rate of TCR association differed among HLA loci, with DRB1 alleles having the most associated TCRs and HLA-C alleles having the fewest. Because HLA typing was unavailable for some donors at each locus, only the typed subset was used in association tests.

Library construction relied on the immunoSEQ multiplex PCR assay. For the multiplex PCR, a mixture combining 60 forward primers for TCR Vbeta segments and 13 reverse primers for TCR Jbeta segments was used. Amplification of the CDR3 region of rearranged TCR beta genes was performed with a multiplex PCR assay on genomic DNA. The Illumina HiSeq System was used to sequence the amplified TCR beta libraries as 87-base-pair reads. The source study handled its data this way. A later analysis tallied tens of millions of unique TCR beta chains across the 666 repertoires, and approximately 9.9 million of those chains were shared by two or more donors. Raw reads were error-corrected and collapsed into unique sequences by a nearest-neighbor algorithm in which closely related sequences were merged to remove PCR and sequencing errors. V, D and J gene segments were assigned by aligning CDR3 sequences to IMGT reference sequences. For a sequence to be retained, at least a six-nucleotide match to both a V gene segment and a J gene segment was required. Rearrangements were classified as productive when the CDR3 lacked stop codons and remained in frame with V and J, and all other rearrangements were classified as non-productive. Following IMGT convention, CDR3 was defined as the stretch from the second conserved V-encoded cysteine to the conserved J-encoded phenylalanine. Sequences without an unambiguous match to a single V gene segment were excluded from the earlier analysis of several hundred of the donors. An earlier analysis of several hundred of the donors called V segments functional above 56.7% productive rearrangements and segregating when the between-donor standard deviation exceeded 5%. A statistical classification framework was built for diagnosing cytomegalovirus status from the catalog of TCR beta chain sequences. V and J gene assignment, in a later analysis, came from comparing TCR nucleotide sequences with IMGT/GENE-DB human TR gene sequences. The TCRdist pipeline was used in a later analysis to assign CDR3 sequences and most-parsimonious VDJ recombination scenarios. In a later analysis, each TCR beta chain was defined by its CDR3 amino acid sequence together with its V-gene family, and reads without a unique V-gene family were excluded. A later analysis removed 600 or so highly shared, low-generation-probability nucleotide sequences to deal with suspected cross-contamination and a sequencing artifact. For each public chain, a later analysis derived a clonal expansion index from normalized ranks of inferred template counts within each repertoire. In a later analysis, generation probabilities were computed with a VDJ recombination model fitted to out-of-frame rearrangements, and the resulting probabilities were checked against IGoR. A later analysis scored TCR-TCR, TCR-HLA and TCR-CMV co-occurrence with hypergeometric tests, applying a repertoire-size bias correction to TCR pairs. In a later analysis, false discovery rates were estimated by permuting HLA or CMV assignments 20 times. In a later analysis, co-occurring TCRs were grouped using DBSCAN, with TCRdist sequence similarity added in when clustering inside HLA-allele-positive subsets. For co-occurrence clustering, repertoires with fewer than 30,000 or more than 120,000 public chains were excluded, along with roughly 5 repertoires with anomalous nucleotide sharing. Held by TCRdb, this immuneACCESS table contains in-frame sequences only and omits some clones. Under half of the omission traces to an unresolved V gene where checked; the cause of the rest is unknown. The DNA gave D and trimming, while V, J and clone size come from that table. The sample has 100,000 to 150,000 clones on record. The ten most abundant clones make up about 2.3% of the sample.

CDR1 is given as MNHEY and CDR2 as SVGAGI, both from the germline V gene. The CDR3 holds 16 amino acids from the cysteine to the phenylalanine. Only the CDR3 part of the read is kept: 48 bases, read in frame from the first base. At the junction V is shortened by 2 bases and J by 4 bases; bases outside the gene matches: 6. The receptor was derived from a man in his forties or fifties in good health and CMV-seronegative. The rearrangement joined TRBV6-5 to TRBJ2-2; TRBD2 agrees with 8 junctional bases. The sequencing input was PBMCs. The CDR3 reads CASSYQTGGSTGELFF. The DNA sequence is TGTGCCAGCAGTTACCAAACGGGAGGGAGCACCGGGGAGCTGTTTTTT.